These T cell receptor beta chains were read from a single sample in a study of T cells expressing NK-cell markers. TCRdb re-called the 5' RACE reads and catalogs CDR3 proteins one per entry, DNA excluded. Its table lists roughly 390,000 distinct CDR3 sequences. Sequenced: blood T cells: a sorted CD56 or NKG2C T cell subset, CD4+ or CD8+ T cells, or bulk PBMC T cells (not recorded which). The receptors originated from a woman in her forties or fifties in good health. Each CDR3 is given with its conserved first and last residue. Clone size is shown for a subset of rows, as once, few, many or a class of expanded clone.

.	TRBV11-3	TRBJ1-1	CASSLRVPTEAFF
.	TRBV28	TRBJ2-2	CASSLASGSAGELFF
.	TRBV20-1	TRBJ2-2	CSASRRSTGELFF
.	TRBV6-1	TRBJ1-1	CASKRDGYTEAFF
.	TRBV7-9	TRBJ2-3	CASSPPGLAGGDTQYF
.	TRBV29-1	TRBJ2-7	CSVGTGGLNEQYF
.	TRBV7-9	TRBJ1-4	CASSPGGDQEKLFF
.	TRBV14	TRBJ2-1	CASSQGPSGLAEQFF
.	TRBV27	TRBJ2-7	CASSLAGVGEQYF
.	TRBV6-5	TRBJ1-6	CASSYRAGGAYNSPLHF
.	TRBV6-5	TRBJ2-1	CASTSSGPNEQFF
.	TRBV5-1	TRBJ2-5	CASSLQGWRETQYF
.	TRBV11-2	TRBJ1-4	CASSYGGLPGEKLFF
.	TRBV29-1	TRBJ2-5	CSVGEREFETQYF
.	TRBV5-5	TRBJ2-5	CASSLRDRYLRETQYF
.	TRBV5-1	TRBJ2-2	CASSGLGQPNTGELFF
.	TRBV5-1	TRBJ2-4	CASSLGSSGQNIQYF
.	TRBV6-4	TRBJ2-1	CASSGKLAGAYNEQFF
medium-sized	TRBV7-7	TRBJ2-1	CASSPFSNGRPYQQFF
.	TRBV16	TRBJ2-7	CASSHGLGEQYF
.	TRBV28	TRBJ2-7	CASSSRAVYEQYF
.	TRBV24-1	TRBJ2-2	CATSPHVGQLTNTGELFF
.	TRBV27	TRBJ2-7	CASSTPLAGGVEQYF
.	TRBV24-1	TRBJ1-1	CATRHRGEEAFF
.	TRBV29-1	TRBJ2-1	CSVEPLAGPTNEQFF
.	TRBV7-8	TRBJ1-5	CASSDRVSRQPQHF
.	TRBV6-2/TRBV6-3	TRBJ1-5	CASSYSAGGGLSNQPQHF
.	TRBV12-3/TRBV12-4	TRBJ2-1	CASTLLAGNSEQFF
.	TRBV5-6	TRBJ2-1	CASSLVGLGAHNEQFF
.	TRBV12-5	TRBJ2-2	CASGKTPGTVTGELFF